The source of this T cell receptor beta chain is a study of CXCR3-negative and CXCR3-positive naive CD8 T cells. CDR1 and CDR2 (germline): DFQATT, SNEGSKA (reference sequence). The CDR3 has 13 amino acids. Broader study findings: Because surface CD5 did not distinguish the naive subsets, TCR strength was inferred from TRB CDR3 properties. Memory cells differed in TRBV-TRBJ usage, but naive CXCR3-negative and CXCR3-positive cells had similar usage. TRB CDR3s were more hydrophobic in CXCR3-positive than in CXCR3-negative naive cells.

Naive CD8+ T cells showed a CD45RO-CCR7+CD27+CD95- phenotype. 5' RACE with UMI labels generated the TRB cDNA libraries. TCRdb processed the 5' RACE reads again and assigns one entry to each CDR3 protein, with no DNA. The sample spans 90,000 to 150,000 distinct CDR3 sequences; the ten largest clones claim approximately 0.36%. For this clonotype: Its target is unknown.

V is TRBV20-1 and J is TRBJ2-2. The sequenced sample consisted of naive CXCR3+ CD8+ T cells from blood. Subset meaning: CD45RO-CCR7+CD27+CD95- naive CD8+ T cells expressing CXCR3 (TNR3+). This receptor was identified in a human donor in good health. Some clones in this sample may be carry-over from other donors' samples. The CDR3 sequence is CSASRANTGELFF.